The source of this T cell receptor beta chain is a study of T cells after yellow fever vaccination. Universal primer sites and UMIs were introduced during 5'RACE template-switching synthesis of TCR cDNA. Via MiXCR, TCRdb re-called the 5' RACE reads, giving one row per CDR3 protein. The profile shows some 260,000 distinct CDR3 sequences, roughly 4.8% of them singletons. For this clonotype: Its target is not known.

Findings and limits, study-wide: Contaminating bulk clonotypes could be abundant in FACS-sorted repertoires. Once the booster was given, most primary-vaccination clones reappeared, at about 96% for CD4 and 88% for CD8.

Germline V gene lookup returns CDR1 MDHEN and CDR2 SYDVKM. The CDR3 runs 12 residues. V gave up 9 bases and J gave up 4 bases, with 12 bases separating them. The chain joins TRBV28 to TRBJ1-1; D call uncertain. The source of this sequence is a man aged 18 to 29 who received the YFV17D yellow fever vaccine. The sample was CD4+ T cells sorted from PBMCs, taken on the day of the yellow fever booster vaccination. The DNA for the CDR3 is TGTGCCAGTCGGGGAACATTCACTGAAGCTTTCTTT. Residues: CASRGTFTEAFF.